This T cell receptor (beta chain) stems from a study of shared clonotypes between healthy human individuals. The study, taken as a whole, reports: Generation probability values for non-shared clonotypes were lower than those for clonotypes shared by all four donors.

Data came from immunoSEQ multiplex PCR; TCRdb stores just in-frame clones and leaves some out. The data hold about 980,000 clones, with 76% observed a single time. Details on this clone: Its antigen is not known.

All donors were healthy HIV-negative adults lacking recent acute infections or vaccinations. Germline V lookup: CDR1 MNHEY, CDR2 SMNVEV (reference sequence). The CDR3 consists of 19 residues. V lost 10 bases to trimming and J lost 0 bases, with 30 bases between them. This receptor was taken from a man between 18 and 35 years old in good health. The sample comprised memory CD4+ T cells sorted from blood. The subset was: CD45RA-negative fraction. V and J are TRBV27 and TRBJ1-1; tentatively, D is TRBD1 (6 bases). The DNA of the CDR3 is TGTGCCATACCCCAGGGTACGGGGGCACCTCTCCAAATGAACACTGAAGCTTTCTTT. It is translated as CAIPQGTGAPLQMNTEAFF.